This TCR beta chain was profiled in a study of tumor-infiltrating lymphocytes in oesophageal squamous cell carcinoma. TCRdb re-derived calls from the PCR reads in MiXCR, one entry per CDR3 protein. This sample has roughly 10,000 distinct CDR3 sequences, with under 75% found just once. The germline CDR1 and CDR2 sequences are SEHNR and FQNEAQ (reference sequence). CDR3 size: 14 residues. This TCR was sampled from a female donor with esophageal squamous cell carcinoma. Sequenced material: esophageal tumor tissue. V usage is TRBV7-9 and J usage is TRBJ2-3; 9 bases are a match to TRBD1. TRBJ1-2 explains the end of the DNA better; the J call may be wrong. This chain's CDR3 is CASSPTGGVYGYTF. Here the CDR3 DNA reads TGTGCCAGCAGCCCTACAGGGGGCGTCTATGGCTACACCTTC.